This T cell receptor (beta chain) was sequenced during a study of cytomegalovirus exposure and HLA in healthy donors. The CDR3 covers 13 residues. Trimming stripped 2 bases from V and 1 base from J, with 6 bases between. Per the germline V gene, CDR1 is SGHTA and CDR2 is FQGTGA. These donors, healthy bone marrow donors, were studied. PCR used 60 Vbeta primers and 13 Jbeta primers. Sequenced by immunoSEQ multiplex PCR; TCRdb stores in-frame clones only, minus some. Altogether around 110,000 clones are present, around four fifths being singletons, with the ten largest covering 7.8%. Concerning this clone: Its antigen is unidentified.

Study-level findings and limits: In a later analysis, common viral pathogens appeared linked to several of the most significant clusters. A later analysis linked a missense DCLRE1C variant to TCR beta V- and J-gene trimming. The authors considered a cluster of highly shared sequence variants likely to be a sequencing artifact.

The chain uses TRBV7-3 and TRBJ2-7; D not certain. Input material: PBMCs. The sequence derives from a man aged 25 to 40 in good health and CMV-seronegative. CDR3 in amino acids: CASSLGPSYEQYF. CDR3 DNA sequence: TGTGCCAGCAGCTTAGGGCCTTCCTACGAGCAGTACTTC.